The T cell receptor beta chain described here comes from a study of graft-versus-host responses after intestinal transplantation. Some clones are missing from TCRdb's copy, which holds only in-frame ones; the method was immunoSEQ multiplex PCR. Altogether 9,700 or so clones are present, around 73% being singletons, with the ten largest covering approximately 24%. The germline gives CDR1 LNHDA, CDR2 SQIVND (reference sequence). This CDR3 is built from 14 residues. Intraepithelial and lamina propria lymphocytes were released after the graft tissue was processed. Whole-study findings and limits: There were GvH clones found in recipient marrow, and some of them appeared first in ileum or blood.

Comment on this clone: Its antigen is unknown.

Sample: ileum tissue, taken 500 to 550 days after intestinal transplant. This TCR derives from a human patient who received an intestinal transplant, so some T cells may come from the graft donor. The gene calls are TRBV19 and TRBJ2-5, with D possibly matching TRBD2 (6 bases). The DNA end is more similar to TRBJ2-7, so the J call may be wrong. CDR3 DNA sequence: TGTGCCAGCGGACGGGGGAACCCCTCCTACGAGCAGTACTTC. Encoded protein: CASGRGNPSYEQYF.